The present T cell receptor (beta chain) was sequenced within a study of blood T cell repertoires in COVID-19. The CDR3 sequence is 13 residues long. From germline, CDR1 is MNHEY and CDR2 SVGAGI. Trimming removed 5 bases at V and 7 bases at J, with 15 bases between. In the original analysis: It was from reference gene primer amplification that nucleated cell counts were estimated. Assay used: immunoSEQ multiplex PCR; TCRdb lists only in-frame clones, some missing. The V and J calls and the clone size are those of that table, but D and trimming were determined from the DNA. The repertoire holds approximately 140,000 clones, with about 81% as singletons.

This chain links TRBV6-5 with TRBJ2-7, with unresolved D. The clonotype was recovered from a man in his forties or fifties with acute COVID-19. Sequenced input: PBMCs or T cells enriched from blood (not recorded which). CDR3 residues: CASSPPAAPEQYF. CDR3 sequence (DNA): TGTGCCAGCAGTCCACCCGCGGCTCCGGAGCAGTACTTC.